A selection of T cell receptor beta chains follows, all from one sample in a study of blood T cells in healthy people across ages. TCRdb recomputed calls from the 5' RACE reads with MiXCR, one row per CDR3 protein. The sample holds 1.5 million to 2 million distinct CDR3 sequences; about 49% are singletons and the top ten take less than 2.5%. The sequenced sample consisted of blood. The receptor source for this set is a middle-aged woman in good health. CDR3s include the opening cysteine and the closing phenylalanine or tryptophan. A D gene is named only where the DNA matches it firmly. Not all rows give a size; the values are once, few, many and, for expanded clones, a class.

TRBJ2-5,.,TRBV3-1,.,CASRYYGEETQYF,TGTGCCAGCAGGTACTACGGGGAAGAGACCCAGTACTTC
TRBJ2-6,.,TRBV4-3,.,CASNQLVAGANVLTF,TGCGCCAGCAACCAATTAGTGGCAGGGGCCAACGTCCTGACTTTC
TRBJ2-5,.,TRBV25-1,few,CASSDAHSPGISLETQYF,TGTGCCAGCAGTGATGCCCACAGCCCCGGGATATCACTAGAGACCCAGTACTTC
TRBJ1-6,.,TRBV7-2,.,CASSLTFTSESSPLHF,TGTGCCAGCAGCTTAACCTTTACTAGCGAGAGTTCACCCCTCCACTTT
TRBJ1-6,.,TRBV4-3,.,CASSQTGTSPLHF,TGCGCCAGCAGCCAAACCGGCACTTCACCCCTCCACTTT
TRBJ2-5,.,TRBV20-1,.,CSARDLGGLQETQYF,TGCAGTGCTAGAGATCTTGGAGGGCTGCAAGAGACCCAGTACTTC
TRBJ2-1,TRBD2,TRBV25-1,.,CASTTWGGGSNEQFF,TGTGCCAGCACCACATGGGGCGGGGGGTCCAATGAGCAGTTCTTC
TRBJ1-2,.,TRBV6-2/TRBV6-3,few,CASRGGPTNYGYTF,TGTGCCAGCAGAGGGGGTCCAACTAACTATGGCTACACCTTC
TRBJ1-1,.,TRBV4-2,.,CASSQVADSNTEAFF,TGTGCCAGCAGCCAAGTCGCGGATTCAAACACTGAAGCTTTCTTT
TRBJ2-4,TRBD2,TRBV7-2,.,CASSILAGGTKNIQYF,TGTGCCAGCAGCATCCTAGCGGGGGGGACCAAAAACATTCAGTACTTC
TRBJ2-5,TRBD2,TRBV15,.,CATSRAGLAGSQETQYF,TGTGCCACCAGCAGAGCGGGGCTAGCGGGCTCACAAGAGACCCAGTACTTC
TRBJ2-7,.,TRBV20-1,.,CNARDDSYEQYF,TGCAATGCTAGGGATGACTCCTACGAGCAGTACTTC
TRBJ2-1,.,TRBV7-9,once,CASSPRVGQDEQGAGNEQFF,TGTGCCAGCAGCCCACGAGTAGGTCAGGACGAGCAGGGAGCGGGCAATGAGCAGTTCTTC
TRBJ2-5,.,TRBV12-3/TRBV12-4,.,CAGSLGRATLETQYF,TGTGCCGGCAGTTTAGGCAGGGCAACTTTAGAGACCCAGTACTTC
TRBJ2-5,.,TRBV20-1,few,CSAQGGSQGETQYF,TGCAGTGCCCAAGGAGGGAGCCAGGGAGAGACCCAGTACTTC
TRBJ2-5,.,TRBV2,.,CASSDPHRALQETQYF,TGTGCCAGCAGTGATCCCCACAGGGCCTTACAAGAGACCCAGTACTTC
TRBJ2-5,TRBD1,TRBV28,.,CASSQPRGPQQYF,TGTGCCAGCAGCCAGCCCAGGGGGCCCCAGCAGTACTTC
TRBJ2-3,.,TRBV4-1,few,CASSQDFTVGGDTQYF,TGCGCCAGCAGCCAAGATTTTACAGTAGGTGGAGATACGCAGTATTTT
TRBJ1-2,TRBD1,TRBV29-1,.,CSVITGQRNYGYTF,TGCAGCGTGATCACGGGACAGAGAAACTATGGCTACACCTTC
TRBJ1-2,TRBD1,TRBV6-5,.,CASSYSGTGGGGYTF,TGTGCCAGCAGTTACTCGGGGACAGGGGGCGGCGGCTACACCTTC
TRBJ2-3,.,TRBV5-1,few,CASSSGDRGTSTDTQYF,TGCGCCAGCAGCTCCGGAGATCGGGGGACTAGCACAGATACGCAGTATTTT
TRBJ2-1,TRBD2,TRBV27,.,CASSRSGGSERFF,TGTGCCAGCAGTAGGTCGGGGGGATCAGAGCGGTTCTTC
TRBJ2-1,TRBD2,TRBV6-5,.,CASSYRGLAANEQFF,TGTGCCAGCAGTTACCGGGGACTAGCCGCCAATGAGCAGTTCTTC
TRBJ2-7,TRBD2,TRBV5-1,few,CASSLVSGDYEQYF,TGCGCCAGCAGCTTGGTTAGCGGGGACTACGAGCAGTACTTC
TRBJ1-6,.,TRBV10-3,.,CAIRGQSDSPLHF,TGTGCCATCAGGGGGCAGAGCGATTCACCCCTCCACTTT
TRBJ1-4,.,TRBV18,.,CASSEQMGEKLFF,TGTGCCAGCTCCGAGCAGATGGGCGAAAAACTGTTTTTT
TRBJ1-6,.,TRBV5-1,.,CASSSRDTRNSPLHF,TGCGCCAGCAGCTCCCGGGACACCCGTAATTCACCCCTCCACTTT
TRBJ2-5,.,TRBV12-3/TRBV12-4,few,CASSLNGGLQETQYF,TGTGCCAGCAGTTTAAACGGGGGGCTCCAAGAGACCCAGTACTTC
TRBJ2-5,.,TRBV3-1,.,CASSQTTGTQYF,TGTGCCAGCAGCCAAACTACCGGGACCCAGTACTTC
TRBJ2-3,.,TRBV7-8,once,CASGSLVSSTDTQYF,TGTGCCAGCGGGTCCTTAGTTTCTAGCACAGATACGCAGTATTTT
TRBJ2-7,TRBD2,TRBV13,.,CASSPTDGGGYEQYF,TGTGCCAGCAGCCCTACTGATGGCGGGGGCTACGAGCAGTACTTC
TRBJ1-5,TRBD1,TRBV6-1,.,CASKQGASNQPQHF,TGTGCCAGTAAACAGGGGGCAAGCAATCAGCCCCAGCATTTT
TRBJ1-2,.,TRBV4-1,.,CASSQVQGPSGYTF,TGCGCCAGCAGCCAAGTGCAGGGGCCGAGTGGCTACACCTTC
TRBJ1-2,.,TRBV4-3,.,CASSPKWPGIGYGYTF,TGCGCCAGCAGCCCGAAGTGGCCAGGGATCGGGTATGGCTACACCTTC
TRBJ2-3,.,TRBV5-1,many,CASSLAPDTQYF,TGTGCCAGCAGCTTAGCCCCAGATACGCAGTATTTT
TRBJ1-1,.,TRBV10-3,.,CAISEIGREAFF,TGTGCCATCAGTGAAATAGGTCGTGAAGCTTTCTTT